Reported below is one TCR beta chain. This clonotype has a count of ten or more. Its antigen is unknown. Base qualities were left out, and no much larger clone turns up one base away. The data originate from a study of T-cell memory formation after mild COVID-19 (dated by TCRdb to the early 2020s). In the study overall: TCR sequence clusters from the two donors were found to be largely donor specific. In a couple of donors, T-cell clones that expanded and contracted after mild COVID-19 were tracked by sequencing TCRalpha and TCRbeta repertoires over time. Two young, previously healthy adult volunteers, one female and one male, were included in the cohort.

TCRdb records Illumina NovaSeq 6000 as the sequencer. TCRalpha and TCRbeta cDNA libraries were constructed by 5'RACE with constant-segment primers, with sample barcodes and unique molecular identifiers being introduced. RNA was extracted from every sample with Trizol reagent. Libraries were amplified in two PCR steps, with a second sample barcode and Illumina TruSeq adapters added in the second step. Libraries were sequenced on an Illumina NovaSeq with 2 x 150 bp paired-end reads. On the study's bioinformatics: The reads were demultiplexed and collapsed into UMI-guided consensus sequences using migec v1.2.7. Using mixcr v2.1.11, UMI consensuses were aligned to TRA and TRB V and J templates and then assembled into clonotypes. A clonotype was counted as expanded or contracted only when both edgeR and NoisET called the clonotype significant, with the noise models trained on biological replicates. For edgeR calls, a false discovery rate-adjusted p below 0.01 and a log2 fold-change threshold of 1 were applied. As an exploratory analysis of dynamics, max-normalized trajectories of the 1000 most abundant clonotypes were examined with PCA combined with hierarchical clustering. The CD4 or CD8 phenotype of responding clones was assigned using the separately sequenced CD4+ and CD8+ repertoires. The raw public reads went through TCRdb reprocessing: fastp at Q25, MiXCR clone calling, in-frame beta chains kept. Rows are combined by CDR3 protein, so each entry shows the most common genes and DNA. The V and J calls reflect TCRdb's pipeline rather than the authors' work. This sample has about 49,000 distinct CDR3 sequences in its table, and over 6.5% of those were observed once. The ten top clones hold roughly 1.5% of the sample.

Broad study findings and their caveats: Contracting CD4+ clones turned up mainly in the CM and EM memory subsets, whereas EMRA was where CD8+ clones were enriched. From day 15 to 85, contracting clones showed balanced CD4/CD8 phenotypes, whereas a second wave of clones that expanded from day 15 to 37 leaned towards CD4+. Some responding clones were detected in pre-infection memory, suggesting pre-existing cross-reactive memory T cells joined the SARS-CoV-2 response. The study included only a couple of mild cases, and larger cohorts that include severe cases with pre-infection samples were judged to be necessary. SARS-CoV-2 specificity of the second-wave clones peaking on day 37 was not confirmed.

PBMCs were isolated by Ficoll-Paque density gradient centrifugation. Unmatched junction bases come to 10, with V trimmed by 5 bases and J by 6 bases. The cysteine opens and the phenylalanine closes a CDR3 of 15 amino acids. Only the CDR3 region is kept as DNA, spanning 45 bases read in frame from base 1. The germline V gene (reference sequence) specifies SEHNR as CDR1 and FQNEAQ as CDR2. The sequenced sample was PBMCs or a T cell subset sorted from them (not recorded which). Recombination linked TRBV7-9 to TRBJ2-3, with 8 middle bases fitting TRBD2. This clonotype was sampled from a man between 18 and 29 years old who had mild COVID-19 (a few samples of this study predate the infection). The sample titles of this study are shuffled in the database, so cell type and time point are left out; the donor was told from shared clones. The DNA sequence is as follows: TGTGCCAGCAGCATGGGCCCAGCGGGGGCCGATACGCAGTATTTT. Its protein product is CASSMGPAGADTQYF.